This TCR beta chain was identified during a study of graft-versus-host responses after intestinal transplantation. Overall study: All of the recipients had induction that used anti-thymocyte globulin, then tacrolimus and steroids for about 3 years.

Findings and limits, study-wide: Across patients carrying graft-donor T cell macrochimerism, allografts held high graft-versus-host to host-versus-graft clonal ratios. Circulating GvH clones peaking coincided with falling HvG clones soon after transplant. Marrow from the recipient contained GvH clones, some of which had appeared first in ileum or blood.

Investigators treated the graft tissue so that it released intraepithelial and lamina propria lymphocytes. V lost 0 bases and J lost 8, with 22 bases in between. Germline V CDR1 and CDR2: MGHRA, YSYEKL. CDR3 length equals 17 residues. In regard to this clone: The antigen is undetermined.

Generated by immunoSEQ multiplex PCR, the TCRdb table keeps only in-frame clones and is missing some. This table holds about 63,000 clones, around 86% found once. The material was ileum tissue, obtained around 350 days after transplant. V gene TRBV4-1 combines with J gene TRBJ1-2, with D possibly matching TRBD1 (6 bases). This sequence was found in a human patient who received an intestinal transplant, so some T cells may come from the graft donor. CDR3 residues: CASSQDLQGFGQKGYTF. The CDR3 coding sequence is TGCGCCAGCAGCCAAGATTTGCAGGGTTTTGGACAGAAGGGCTACACCTTC.